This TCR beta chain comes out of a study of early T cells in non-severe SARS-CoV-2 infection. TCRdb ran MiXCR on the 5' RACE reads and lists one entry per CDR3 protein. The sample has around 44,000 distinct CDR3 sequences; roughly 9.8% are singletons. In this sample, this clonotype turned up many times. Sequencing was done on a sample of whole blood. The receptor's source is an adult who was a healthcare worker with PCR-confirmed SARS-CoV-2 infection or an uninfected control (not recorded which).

Here the CDR3 reads CASSSARGDRAFF. The DNA for the CDR3 is TGCGCCAGCAGCTCGGCCAGGGGGGACAGAGCTTTCTTT. V gene TRBV5-1 combines with J gene TRBJ1-1; 7 bases match TRBD1. V dropped 3 bases and J dropped 10; count of bases not matched to a gene: 9. The CDR3 is 13 amino acids. CDR1 is SGHRS and CDR2 is YFSETQ in the germline V gene. The full variable domain, with the rest looked up from reference TRBV5-1 and TRBJ1-1, is KAGVTQTPRYLIKTRGQQVTLSCSPISGHRSVSWYQQTPGQGLQFLFEYFSETQRNKGNFPGRFSGRQFSNSRSEMNVSTLELGDSALYLCASSSARGDRAFFGQGTRLTVV.